One and the same sample provided the 18 T cell receptor beta chains below, sequenced in a study of PD-1 blockade in classical Hodgkin lymphoma. Time point described: cycle 4 day 1 (C4D1), after five to seven weeks of nivolumab. Brentuximab vedotin exposure varied, and every patient relapsed after autologous stem cell transplantation. Magnetic negative selection was used to purify CD4+ T cells from PBMCs that had been thawed. Sequencing used immunoSEQ multiplex PCR; TCRdb keeps in-frame clones, though not all of them. The table records around 28,000 clones, roughly 80% of them present only once. Specimen: CD4+ T cells from blood, collected before the fourth cycle of nivolumab. These receptors were taken from a human donor with classical Hodgkin lymphoma.

This clone has just one count. The chain uses TRBV9 and TRBJ2-5; 9 nucleotides line up with TRBD1. J lost 1 base, V lost 0 bases, and 4 bases had no gene match. The CDR3 contains 16 residues. Germline CDR1 reads SGDLS; CDR2 reads YYNGEE. The CDR3 protein is CASSVGGQGVQETQYF. For the CDR3, the DNA is TGTGCCAGCAGCGTAGGGGGACAGGGCGTCCAAGAGACCCAGTACTTC.

This chain uses TRBV5-1 with TRBJ2-5, with TRBD2 matching over 9 bases. Germline V gives CDR1 SGHRS, CDR2 YFSETQ. The ends lost 3 bases at V and 5 bases at J; junction bases unmatched: 20. The CDR3 runs 19 residues. The CDR3 nucleotides read TGCGCCAGCAGCTCTCCCCGTATGAGAGCGGGGGGTATGAGCGAGACCCAGTACTTC. As protein: CASSSPRMRAGGMSETQYF.

This clone was seen more than once but under ten times. The chain uses TRBV4-2 and TRBJ2-7, with TRBD2 matching 9 bases. CDR3 size: 15 residues. The trim removed 5 bases at V and 2 bases at J, leaving 7 bases unmatched. Per the germline V gene, CDR1 is LGHNA and CDR2 is YNFKEQ. The DNA of the CDR3 is TGTGCCAGCAGCGCATCTAGCGGGAAAACCTACGAGCAGTACTTC. Translated, it gives CASSASSGKTYEQYF.

This clone occurred once. The junction departs from the called germline gene at one end, perhaps through a read error. The chain is built from TRBV23-1 and TRBJ1-2; D is perhaps TRBD1 (5 bases). TRBV23-1 is an ORF, with its function uncertain. The CDR3 sequence is 8 residues long. CDR3 nucleotides: TGCGCCAGTATTTGGGACCCCTTC. Residues: CASIWDPF.

V gene TRBV5-1 combines with J gene TRBJ1-1; D is undetermined. Germline V gene lookup returns CDR1 SGHRS and CDR2 YFSETQ. Trimming cost V 2 bases and J 0 bases, with 8 bases left between them. The CDR3 sequence is 14 residues long. DNA of the CDR3: TGCGCCAGCAGCTTTCGGCCGATGAACACTGAAGCTTTCTTT. It yields the protein CASSFRPMNTEAFF. The whole variable domain, remainder taken from reference TRBV5-1 and TRBJ1-1, is KAGVTQTPRYLIKTRGQQVTLSCSPISGHRSVSWYQQTPGQGLQFLFEYFSETQRNKGNFPGRFSGRQFSNSRSEMNVSTLELGDSALYLCASSFRPMNTEAFFGQGTRLTVV.

The chain recombines TRBV7-8 with TRBJ1-4, with TRBD1 identical over 10 bases. The CDR3 covers 16 residues. Trimming at V came to 5 bases and at J to 8 bases, leaving 11 bases not matched to a gene. CDR1 is SGHVS, CDR2 FQNEAQ, per germline. The CDR3 DNA follows: TGTGCCAGCAGCAAGTCCCGACAGGGGGCATGGGAAAAACTGTTTTTT. It yields the protein CASSKSRQGAWEKLFF.

This clone was seen only a few times. A junction end diverges from the germline sequence, so it may reflect a read error. This rearrangement joins TRBV4-2 to TRBJ1-5, with 10 bases that match TRBD1. This CDR3 spans 14 amino acids. The germline V gene has CDR1 LGHNA and CDR2 YNFKEQ. Here the CDR3 DNA reads TGTGCCAGCAGCCAAGGTCCGGGACAGGGGCGGAAGTATTTT. As protein: CASSQGPGQGRKYF.

The chain is built from TRBV5-1 and TRBJ2-7; 9 nucleotides agree with TRBD2. The CDR3 is 16 amino acids. Unmatched junction bases numbered 10, after V lost 0 bases and J lost 6 bases. Germline CDR1 SGHRS, CDR2 YFSETQ. The CDR3 DNA is TGCGCCAGCAGCTTGGCCCCTCTAGCGGGGTCTAGCGAGCAGTACTTC. It specifies CASSLAPLAGSSEQYF.

This chain links TRBV28 with TRBJ2-5, with D possibly matching TRBD1 (6 bases). The CDR3 contains 15 residues. Trimming shortened V by 5 bases and J by 4 bases, and 17 bases separated the two germline ends. Germline loops: CDR1 MDHEN, CDR2 SYDVKM. The CDR3 loop reads CASSQPQGPGETQYF. The CDR3 DNA reads TGTGCCAGCAGTCAGCCCCAGGGGCCAGGAGAGACCCAGTACTTC.

V gene TRBV7-2 combines with J gene TRBJ2-3; the D gene is possibly TRBD1 (5 bases). Trimming took 1 base from V and 4 from J, leaving 12 bases between them. Germline assignment: CDR1 SGHTA and CDR2 FQGNSA. The CDR3 has 15 residues. CDR3 in DNA: TGTGCCAGCAGCTTAGGGGGCTTCATATCAGATACGCAGTATTTT. This sequence encodes CASSLGGFISDTQYF.

V and J are TRBV28 and TRBJ1-5; D call uncertain. This CDR3 is built from 11 residues. In germline, CDR1 is MDHEN, CDR2 SYDVKM. The V gene lost 7 bases and the J gene lost 12 bases, with 13 bases spanning the gap. Here the CDR3 DNA reads TGTGCCAGCACCGTCGGTTTTTTCCAGCATTTT. Encoded protein: CASTVGFFQHF.

V usage is TRBV7-2 and J usage is TRBJ2-1; 8 bases fit TRBD1. J gave up 7 bases and V 5 bases, and 7 bases lay outside the gene matches. CDR3 length: 14 residues. Germline V CDR1 and CDR2: SGHTA, FQGNSA. The CDR3 DNA is TGTGCCAGCAGCACAGGGGGGATTAGTAATGAGCAGTTCTTC. Translation gives CASSTGGISNEQFF.

Of note for this clone: Sequence at one end of the junction differs from germline and may be a read error. The gene calls are TRBV30 and TRBJ1-2, with 7 bases aligning to TRBD1. Germline CDR1 and CDR2: GTSNPN and SVGIG (reference sequence). The CDR3 sequence is 12 residues long. CDR3: CAWSPYSDRPAF. The DNA of the CDR3 is TGTGCCTGGAGTCCTTACTCGGACAGGCCCGCCTTC. Looking up the rest from reference TRBV30 and TRBJ1-2 gives the full variable domain: SQTIHQWPATLVQPVGSPLSLECTVEGTSNPNLYWYRQAAGRGLQLLFYSVGIGQISSEVPQNLSASRPQDRQFILSSKKLLLSDSGFYLCAWSPYSDRPAFGSGTRLTVV.

The chain has TRBV7-2 and TRBJ2-5; TRBD2 agrees at 13 bases. The germline V gene encodes CDR1 SGHTA and CDR2 FQGNSA. This CDR3 has 18 amino acids. Trimming cost V 0 bases and J 3 bases; bases outside gene matches: 7. The DNA of the CDR3 is TGTGCCAGCAGCTTAGCCTCAACTAGCGGGGGGGAAAAAGAGACCCAGTACTTC. This codes for CASSLASTSGGEKETQYF.

The chain links TRBV5-6 to TRBJ1-2; maybe TRBD1 (6 bases). Germline CDR1 reads SGHDT; CDR2 reads YYEEEE. Trimming left V 2 bases short and J 4 bases short, with 15 bases between. There are 15 residues in the CDR3. The CDR3 reads CASSLRLTGGYGYTF. The CDR3 DNA reads as TGTGCCAGCAGCTTACGATTGACAGGCGGCTATGGCTACACCTTC.

The chain couples TRBV5-4 to TRBJ1-4; no definite D call. The CDR3 spans 14 residues. The germline V and J ends were trimmed by 4 bases and 5 bases, with 12 bases remaining between them. The germline V gene has CDR1 SGHNT and CDR2 YYREEE (reference sequence). CDR3 sequence reads: CASSQRLVNEKLFF. CDR3 DNA: TGTGCCAGCAGCCAACGGCTGGTAAATGAAAAACTGTTTTTT.

This chain joins TRBV6-6 and TRBJ2-1, with D perhaps TRBD2 (7 bases). V was trimmed by 6 bases and J by 6 bases, leaving 15 bases between them. The CDR3 sequence is 14 residues long. Germline lookup yields CDR1 MNHNY and CDR2 SVGAGI (reference sequence). The CDR3 region has the DNA TGTGCCAGCAGCCTACCCGGGGGGCGCAATGAGCAGTTCTTC. Amino acids: CASSLPGGRNEQFF.

This clone has only a few counts. This chain links TRBV10-3 with TRBJ1-5; 7 bases line up with TRBD1. This CDR3 spans 13 amino acids. Germline CDR1 and CDR2: ENHRY and SYGVKD. V lost 10 bases, J lost 5 bases, and 8 bases stayed unmatched. Here the CDR3 DNA reads TGTGCCACCTCAACCACAGGGGATCAGCCCCAGCATTTT. Translation: CATSTTGDQPQHF.